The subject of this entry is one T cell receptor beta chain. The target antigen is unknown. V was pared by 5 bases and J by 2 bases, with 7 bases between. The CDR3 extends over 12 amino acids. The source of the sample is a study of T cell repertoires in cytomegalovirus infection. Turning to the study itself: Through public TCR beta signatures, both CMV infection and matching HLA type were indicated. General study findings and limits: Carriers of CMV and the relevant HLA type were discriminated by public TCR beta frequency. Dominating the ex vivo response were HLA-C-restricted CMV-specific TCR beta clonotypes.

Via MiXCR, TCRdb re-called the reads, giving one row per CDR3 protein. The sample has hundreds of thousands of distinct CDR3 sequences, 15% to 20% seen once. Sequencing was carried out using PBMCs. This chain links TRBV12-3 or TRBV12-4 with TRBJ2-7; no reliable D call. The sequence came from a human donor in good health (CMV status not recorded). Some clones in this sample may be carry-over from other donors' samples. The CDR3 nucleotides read TGTGCCAGCAGTCAGGCCCCCTACGAGCAGTACTTC. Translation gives CASSQAPYEQYF.